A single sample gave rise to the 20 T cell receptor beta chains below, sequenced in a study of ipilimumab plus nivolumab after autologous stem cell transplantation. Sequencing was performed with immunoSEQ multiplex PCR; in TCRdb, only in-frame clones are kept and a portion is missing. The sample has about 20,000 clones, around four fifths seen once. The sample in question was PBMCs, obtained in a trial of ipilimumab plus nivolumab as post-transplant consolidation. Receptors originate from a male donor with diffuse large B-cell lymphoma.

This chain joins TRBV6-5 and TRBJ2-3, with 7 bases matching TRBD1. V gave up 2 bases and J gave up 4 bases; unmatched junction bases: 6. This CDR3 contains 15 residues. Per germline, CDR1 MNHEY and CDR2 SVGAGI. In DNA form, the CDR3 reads TGTGCCAGCAGTTACGTCGGGACAGAGGCAGATACGCAGTATTTT. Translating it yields CASSYVGTEADTQYF.

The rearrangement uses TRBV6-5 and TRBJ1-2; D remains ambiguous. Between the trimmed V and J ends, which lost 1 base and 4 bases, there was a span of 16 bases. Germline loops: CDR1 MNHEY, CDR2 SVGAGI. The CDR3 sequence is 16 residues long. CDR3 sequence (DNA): TGTGCCAGCAGTTACTTGTCAGGTGGTTCGATCTATGGCTACACCTTC. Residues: CASSYLSGGSIYGYTF.

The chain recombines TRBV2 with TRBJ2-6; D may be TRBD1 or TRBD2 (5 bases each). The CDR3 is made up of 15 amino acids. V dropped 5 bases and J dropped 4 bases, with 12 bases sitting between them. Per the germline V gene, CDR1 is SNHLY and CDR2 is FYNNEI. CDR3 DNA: TGTGCCAGCAGTCGGCAGGGAGAAGGGGCCAACGTCCTGACTTTC. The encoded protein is CASSRQGEGANVLTF.

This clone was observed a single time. CDR3: CASSYKQGSTDTQYF. CDR3 coding DNA: TGTGCCAGCAGTTACAAGCAGGGGAGCACAGATACGCAGTATTTT. The V gene is TRBV6-5, the J gene TRBJ2-3; D perhaps matches TRBD1 (6 bases). CDR1 is MNHEY and CDR2 is SVGAGI in the germline V gene. The CDR3 sequence is 15 residues long. Trimming removed 2 bases at V and 0 bases at J, with 9 bases between.

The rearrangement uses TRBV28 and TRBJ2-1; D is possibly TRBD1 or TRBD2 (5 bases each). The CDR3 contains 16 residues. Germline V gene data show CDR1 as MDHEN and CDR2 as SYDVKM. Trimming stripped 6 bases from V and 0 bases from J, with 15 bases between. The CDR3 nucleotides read TGTGCCAGCAGACCGCAGGGACCCCTCTCCTACAATGAGCAGTTCTTC. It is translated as CASRPQGPLSYNEQFF. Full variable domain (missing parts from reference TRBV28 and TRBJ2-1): DVKVTQSSRYLVKRTGEKVFLECVQDMDHENMFWYRQDPGLGLRLIYFSYDVKMKEKGDIPEGYSVSREKKERFSLILESASTNQTSMYLCASRPQGPLSYNEQFFGPGTRLTVL.

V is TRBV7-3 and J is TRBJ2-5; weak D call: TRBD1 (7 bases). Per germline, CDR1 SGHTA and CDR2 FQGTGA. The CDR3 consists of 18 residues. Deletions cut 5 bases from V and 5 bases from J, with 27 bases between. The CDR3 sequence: CASSAPIPDREDRETQYF. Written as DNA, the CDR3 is TGTGCCAGCAGCGCTCCCATACCCGACAGGGAGGATAGGGAGACCCAGTACTTC. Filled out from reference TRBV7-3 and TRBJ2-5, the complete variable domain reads GAGVSQTPSNKVTEKGKYVELRCDPISGHTALYWYRQSLGQGPEFLIYFQGTGAADDSGLPNDRFFAVRPEGSVSTLKIQRTERGDSAVYLCASSAPIPDREDRETQYFGPGTRLLVL.

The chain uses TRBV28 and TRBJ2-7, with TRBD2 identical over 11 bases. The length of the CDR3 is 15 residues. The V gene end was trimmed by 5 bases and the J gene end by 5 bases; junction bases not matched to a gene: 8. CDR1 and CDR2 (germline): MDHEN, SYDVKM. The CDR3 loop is CASSNPGLAVDEQYF. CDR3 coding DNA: TGTGCCAGCAGTAACCCGGGACTAGCGGTGGACGAGCAGTACTTC.

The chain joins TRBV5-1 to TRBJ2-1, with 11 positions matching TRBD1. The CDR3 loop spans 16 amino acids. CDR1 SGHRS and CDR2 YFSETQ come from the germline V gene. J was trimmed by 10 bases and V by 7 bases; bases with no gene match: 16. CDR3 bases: TGCGCCAGCGGGTTCCTTCCGGGACAGGGGGGTCACGAGCAGTTCTTC. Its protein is CASGFLPGQGGHEQFF. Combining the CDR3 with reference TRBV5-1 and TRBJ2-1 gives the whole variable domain KAGVTQTPRYLIKTRGQQVTLSCSPISGHRSVSWYQQTPGQGLQFLFEYFSETQRNKGNFPGRFSGRQFSNSRSEMNVSTLELGDSALYLCASGFLPGQGGHEQFFGPGTRLTVL.

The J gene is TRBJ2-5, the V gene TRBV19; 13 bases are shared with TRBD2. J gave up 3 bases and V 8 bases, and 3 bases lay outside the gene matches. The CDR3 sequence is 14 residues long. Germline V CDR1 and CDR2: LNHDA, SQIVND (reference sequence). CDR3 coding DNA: TGTGCCAGTCAGACTAGCGGGGGGAAAGAGACCCAGTACTTC. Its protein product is CASQTSGGKETQYF.

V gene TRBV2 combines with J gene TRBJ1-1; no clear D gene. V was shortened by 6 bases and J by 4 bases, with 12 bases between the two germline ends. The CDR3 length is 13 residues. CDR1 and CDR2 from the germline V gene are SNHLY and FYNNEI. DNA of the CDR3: TGTGCCAGCAGAGCAGAACGGACCACTGAAGCTTTCTTT. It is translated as CASRAERTTEAFF.

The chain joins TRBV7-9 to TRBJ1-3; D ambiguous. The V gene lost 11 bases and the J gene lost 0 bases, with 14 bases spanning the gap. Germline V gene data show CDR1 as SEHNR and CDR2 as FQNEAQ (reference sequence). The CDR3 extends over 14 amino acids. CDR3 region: CAFRSGPSGNTIYF. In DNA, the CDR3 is TGTGCCTTCAGGAGTGGGCCCTCTGGAAACACCATATATTTT.

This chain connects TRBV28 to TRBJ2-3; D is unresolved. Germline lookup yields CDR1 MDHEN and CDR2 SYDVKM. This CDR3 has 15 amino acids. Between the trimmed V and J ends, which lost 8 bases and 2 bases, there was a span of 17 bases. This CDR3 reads CASPPGTSITDTQYF. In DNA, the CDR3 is TGTGCCAGCCCTCCCGGCACATCTATCACAGATACGCAGTATTTT. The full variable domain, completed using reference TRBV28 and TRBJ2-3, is DVKVTQSSRYLVKRTGEKVFLECVQDMDHENMFWYRQDPGLGLRLIYFSYDVKMKEKGDIPEGYSVSREKKERFSLILESASTNQTSMYLCASPPGTSITDTQYFGPGTRLTVL.

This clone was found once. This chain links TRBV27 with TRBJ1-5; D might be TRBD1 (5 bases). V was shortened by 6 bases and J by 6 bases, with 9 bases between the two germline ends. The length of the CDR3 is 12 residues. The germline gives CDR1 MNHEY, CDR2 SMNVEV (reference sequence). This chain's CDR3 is CASRKGLQPQHF. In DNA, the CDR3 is TGTGCCAGCAGGAAGGGACTTCAGCCCCAGCATTTT.

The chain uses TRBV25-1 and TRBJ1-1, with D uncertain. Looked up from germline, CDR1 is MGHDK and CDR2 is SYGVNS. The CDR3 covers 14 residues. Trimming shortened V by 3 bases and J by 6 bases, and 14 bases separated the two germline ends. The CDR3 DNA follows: TGTGCCAGCAGTGACTATAGTGAGGGTGCTGAAGCTTTCTTT. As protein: CASSDYSEGAEAFF.

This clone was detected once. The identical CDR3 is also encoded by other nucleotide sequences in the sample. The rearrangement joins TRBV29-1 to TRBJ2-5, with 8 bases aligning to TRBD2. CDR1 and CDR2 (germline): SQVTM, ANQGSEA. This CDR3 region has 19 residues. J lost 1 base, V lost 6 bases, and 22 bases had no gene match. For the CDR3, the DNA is TGCAGCGTGGACGGGGGGGGGACTCGCGGGGGGACCAGCCAAGAGACCCAGTACTTC. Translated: CSVDGGGTRGGTSQETQYF.

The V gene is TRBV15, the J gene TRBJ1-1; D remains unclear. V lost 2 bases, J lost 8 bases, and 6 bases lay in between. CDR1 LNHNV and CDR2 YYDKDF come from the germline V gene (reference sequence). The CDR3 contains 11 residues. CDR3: CATSRTIEAFF. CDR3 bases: TGTGCCACCAGCAGAACAATAGAAGCTTTCTTT. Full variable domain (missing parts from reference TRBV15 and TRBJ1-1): DAMVIQNPRYQVTQFGKPVTLSCSQTLNHNVMYWYQQKSSQAPKLLFHYYDKDFNNEADTPDNFQSRRPNTSFCFLDIRSPGLGDTAMYLCATSRTIEAFFGQGTRLTVV.

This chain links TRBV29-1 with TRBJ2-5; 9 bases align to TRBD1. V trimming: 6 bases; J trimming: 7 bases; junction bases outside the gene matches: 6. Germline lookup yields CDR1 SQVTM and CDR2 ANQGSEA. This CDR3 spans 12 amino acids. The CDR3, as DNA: TGCAGCGTGGGGACAGGGTTTTCGACCCAGTACTTC. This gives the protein CSVGTGFSTQYF.

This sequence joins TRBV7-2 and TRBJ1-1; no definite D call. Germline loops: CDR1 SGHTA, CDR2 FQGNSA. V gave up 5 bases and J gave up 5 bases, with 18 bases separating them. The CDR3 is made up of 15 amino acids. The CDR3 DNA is TGTGCCAGCAGCCTAACCCCCGGGCGCGGGACTGAAGCTTTCTTT. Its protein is CASSLTPGRGTEAFF. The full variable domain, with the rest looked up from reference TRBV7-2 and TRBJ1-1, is GAGVSQSPSNKVTEKGKDVELRCDPISGHTALYWYRQSLGQGLEFLIYFQGNSAPDKSGLPSDRFSAERTGGSVSTLTIQRTQQEDSAVYLCASSLTPGRGTEAFFGQGTRLTVV.

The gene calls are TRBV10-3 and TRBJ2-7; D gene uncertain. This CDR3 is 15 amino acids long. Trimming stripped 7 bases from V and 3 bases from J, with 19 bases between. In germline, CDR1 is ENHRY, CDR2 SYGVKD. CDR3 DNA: TGTGCCATCAAAGACACCAATGGGCTAGGCTACGAGCAGTACTTC. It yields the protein CAIKDTNGLGYEQYF.

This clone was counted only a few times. Here the CDR3 reads CASSLQGIGAYEQYF. CDR3 bases: TGTGCCAGCAGTCTACAGGGAATAGGGGCCTACGAGCAGTACTTC. The chain links TRBV27 to TRBJ2-7, with D possibly TRBD1 on 6 matching bases. CDR1 and CDR2 (germline): MNHEY, SMNVEV (reference sequence). Trimming shortened V by 5 bases and J by 2 bases, and 16 bases separated the two germline ends. The CDR3 loop spans 15 amino acids.